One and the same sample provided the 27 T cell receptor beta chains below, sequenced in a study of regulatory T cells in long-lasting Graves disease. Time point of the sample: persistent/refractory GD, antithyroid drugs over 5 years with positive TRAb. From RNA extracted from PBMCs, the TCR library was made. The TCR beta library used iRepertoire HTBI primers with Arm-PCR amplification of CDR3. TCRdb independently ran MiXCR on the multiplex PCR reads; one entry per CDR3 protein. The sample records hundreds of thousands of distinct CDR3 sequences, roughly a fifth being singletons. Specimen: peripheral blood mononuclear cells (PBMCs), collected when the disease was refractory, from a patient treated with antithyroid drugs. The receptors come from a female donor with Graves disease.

CDR3 DNA: TGCGCCAGCAGCCAAGATAGGGGGCGCGGTTCACCCCTCCACTTT. This encodes CASSQDRGRGSPLHF. This rearrangement joins TRBV4-3 to TRBJ1-6; 7 bases fit TRBD1. Germline assignment: CDR1 LGHNA and CDR2 YSLEER. This CDR3 has 15 amino acids. V shed 0 bases and J 9 bases; nucleotides not matched to a gene: 5.

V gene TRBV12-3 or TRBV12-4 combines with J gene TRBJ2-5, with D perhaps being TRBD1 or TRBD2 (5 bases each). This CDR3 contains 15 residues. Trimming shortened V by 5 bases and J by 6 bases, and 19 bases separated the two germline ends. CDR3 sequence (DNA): TGTGCCAGCAGTGACCGGACATTTCGGAGGAAGACCCAGTACTTC. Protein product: CASSDRTFRRKTQYF.

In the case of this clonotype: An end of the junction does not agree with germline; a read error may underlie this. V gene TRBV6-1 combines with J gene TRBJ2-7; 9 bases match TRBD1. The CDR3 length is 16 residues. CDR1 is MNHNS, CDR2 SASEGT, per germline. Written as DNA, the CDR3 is TGTGCCAGCAGTCCCGGACAGGGGAAGAGCACCTATGAGCAGTACTTC. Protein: CASSPGQGKSTYEQYF.

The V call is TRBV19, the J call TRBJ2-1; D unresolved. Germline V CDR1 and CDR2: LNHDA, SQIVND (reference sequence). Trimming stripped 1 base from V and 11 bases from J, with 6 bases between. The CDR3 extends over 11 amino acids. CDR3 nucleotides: TGTGCCAGTAGTATAGGACGTCAGCAGTTCTTC. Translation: CASSIGRQQFF.

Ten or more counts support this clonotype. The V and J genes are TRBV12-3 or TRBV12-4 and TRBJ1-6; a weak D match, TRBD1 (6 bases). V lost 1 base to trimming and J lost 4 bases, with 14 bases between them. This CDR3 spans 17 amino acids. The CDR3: CASSLGRLGGYNSPLHF. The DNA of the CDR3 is TGTGCCAGCAGTTTAGGTCGCTTAGGGGGGTATAATTCACCCCTCCACTTT.

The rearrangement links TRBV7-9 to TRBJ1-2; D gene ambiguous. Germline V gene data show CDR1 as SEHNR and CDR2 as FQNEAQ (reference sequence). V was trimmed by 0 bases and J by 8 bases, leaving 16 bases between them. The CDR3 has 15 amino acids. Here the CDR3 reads CASSLARDFGGGYTF. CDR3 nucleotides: TGTGCCAGCAGCTTAGCGCGGGATTTTGGAGGAGGCTACACCTTC. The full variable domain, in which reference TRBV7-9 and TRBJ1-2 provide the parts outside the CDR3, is DTGVSQNPRHKITKRGQNVTFRCDPISEHNRLYWYRQTLGQGPEFLTYFQNEAQLEKSRLLSDRFSAERPKGSFSTLEIQRTEQGDSAMYLCASSLARDFGGGYTFGSGTRLTVV.

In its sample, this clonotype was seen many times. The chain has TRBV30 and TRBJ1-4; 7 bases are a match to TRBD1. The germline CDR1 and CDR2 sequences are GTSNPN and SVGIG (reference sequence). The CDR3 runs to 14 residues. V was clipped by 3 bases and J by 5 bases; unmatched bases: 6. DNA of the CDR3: TGTGCCTGGAGCCCGGGGACAGAGAATGAAAAACTGTTTTTT. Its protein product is CAWSPGTENEKLFF.

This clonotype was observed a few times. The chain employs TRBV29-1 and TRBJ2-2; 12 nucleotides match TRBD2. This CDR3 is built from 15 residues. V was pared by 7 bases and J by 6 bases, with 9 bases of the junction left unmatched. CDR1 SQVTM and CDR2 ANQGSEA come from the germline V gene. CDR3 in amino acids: CSAKYLAGGPGELFF. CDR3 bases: TGCAGCGCTAAGTATCTAGCGGGAGGGCCCGGGGAGCTGTTTTTT.

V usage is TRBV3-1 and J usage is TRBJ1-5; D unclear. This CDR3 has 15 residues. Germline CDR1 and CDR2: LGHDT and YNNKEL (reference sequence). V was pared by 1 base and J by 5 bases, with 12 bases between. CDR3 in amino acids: CASSQGGQEDQPQHF. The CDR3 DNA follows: TGTGCCAGCAGCCAAGGGGGTCAGGAGGATCAGCCCCAGCATTTT.

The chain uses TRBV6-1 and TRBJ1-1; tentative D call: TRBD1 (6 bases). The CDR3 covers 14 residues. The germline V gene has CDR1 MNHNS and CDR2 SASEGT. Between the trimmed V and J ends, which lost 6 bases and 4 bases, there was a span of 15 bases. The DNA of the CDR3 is TGTGCCAGCAGGAAAAGGGGGGACCGCACTGAAGCTTTCTTT. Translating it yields CASRKRGDRTEAFF.

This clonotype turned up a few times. The CDR3 protein is CSARGLGSTEAFF. For the CDR3, the DNA is TGCAGTGCTAGAGGGCTAGGGTCCACTGAAGCTTTCTTT. The chain links TRBV20-1 to TRBJ1-1; no definite D call. Germline CDR1 reads DFQATT; CDR2 reads SNEGSKA (reference sequence). Trimming shortened V by 1 base and J by 4 bases, and 10 bases separated the two germline ends. This CDR3 contains 13 residues.

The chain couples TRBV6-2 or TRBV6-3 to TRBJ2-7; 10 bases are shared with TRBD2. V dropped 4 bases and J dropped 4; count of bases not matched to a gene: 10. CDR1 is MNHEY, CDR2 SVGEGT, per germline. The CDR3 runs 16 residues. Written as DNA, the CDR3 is TGTGCCAGCAGTTCTTTCACTAGCGGGAATTCTTACGAGCAGTACTTC. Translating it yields CASSSFTSGNSYEQYF.

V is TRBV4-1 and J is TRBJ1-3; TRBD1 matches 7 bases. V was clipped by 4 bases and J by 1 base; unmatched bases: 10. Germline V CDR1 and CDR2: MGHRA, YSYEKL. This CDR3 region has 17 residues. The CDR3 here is CASSRGQYLISGNTIYF. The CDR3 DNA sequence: TGCGCCAGCAGCCGGGGACAGTACCTTATTTCTGGAAACACCATATATTTT.

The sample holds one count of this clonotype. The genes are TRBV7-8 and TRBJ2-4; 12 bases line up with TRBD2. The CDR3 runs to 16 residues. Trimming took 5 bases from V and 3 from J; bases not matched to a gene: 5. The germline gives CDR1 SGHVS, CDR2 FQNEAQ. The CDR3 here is CASSSGLAGNKNIQYF. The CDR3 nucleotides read TGTGCCAGCAGCAGCGGACTAGCGGGAAACAAAAACATTCAGTACTTC.

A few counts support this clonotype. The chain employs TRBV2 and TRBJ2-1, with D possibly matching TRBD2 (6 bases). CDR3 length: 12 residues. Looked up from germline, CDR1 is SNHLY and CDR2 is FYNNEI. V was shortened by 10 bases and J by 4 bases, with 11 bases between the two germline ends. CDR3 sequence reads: CATGLSYNEQFF. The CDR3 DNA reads TGTGCCACCGGACTATCTTACAATGAGCAGTTCTTC.

The CDR3 region is CASGPDRIEAFF. CDR3 DNA: TGTGCTAGTGGTCCCGACAGGATTGAAGCTTTCTTT. This chain uses TRBV12-5 with TRBJ1-1; tentatively, D is TRBD1 (6 bases). Germline CDR1 and CDR2: LGHNT and FRNRAP. Trimming left V 5 bases short and J 7 bases short, with 11 bases between. This CDR3 has 12 residues.

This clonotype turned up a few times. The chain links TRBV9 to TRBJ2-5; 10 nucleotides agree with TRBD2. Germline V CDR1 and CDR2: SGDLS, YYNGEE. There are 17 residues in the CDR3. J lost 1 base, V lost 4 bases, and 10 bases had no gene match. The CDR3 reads CASSPRGSGRPQETQYF. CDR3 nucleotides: TGTGCCAGCAGCCCGAGAGGTAGCGGGAGGCCCCAAGAGACCCAGTACTTC.

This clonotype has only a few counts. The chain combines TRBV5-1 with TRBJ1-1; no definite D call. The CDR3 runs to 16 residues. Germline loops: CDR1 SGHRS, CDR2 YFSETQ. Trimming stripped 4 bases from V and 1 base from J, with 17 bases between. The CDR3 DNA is TGCGCCAGCAGCCCCCCAGGCCGAGACCAGAACACTGAAGCTTTCTTT. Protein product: CASSPPGRDQNTEAFF.

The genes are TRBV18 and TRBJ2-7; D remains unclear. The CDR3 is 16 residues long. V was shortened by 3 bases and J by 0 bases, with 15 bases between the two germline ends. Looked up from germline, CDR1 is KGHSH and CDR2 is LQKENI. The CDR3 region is CASSPRARPSSYEQYF. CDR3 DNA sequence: TGTGCCAGCTCACCCCGCGCACGCCCTAGCTCCTACGAGCAGTACTTC.

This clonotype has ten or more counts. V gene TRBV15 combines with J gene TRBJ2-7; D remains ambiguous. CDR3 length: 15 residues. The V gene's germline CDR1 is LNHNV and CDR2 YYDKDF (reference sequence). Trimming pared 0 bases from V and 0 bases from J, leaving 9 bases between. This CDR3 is CATSREASPSYEQYF. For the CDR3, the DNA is TGTGCCACCAGCAGAGAGGCCTCCCCCTCCTACGAGCAGTACTTC.

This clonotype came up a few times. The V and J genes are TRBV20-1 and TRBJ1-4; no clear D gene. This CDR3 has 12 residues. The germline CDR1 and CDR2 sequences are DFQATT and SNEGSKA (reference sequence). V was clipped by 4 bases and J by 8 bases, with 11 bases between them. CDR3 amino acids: CSATDLGEKLFF. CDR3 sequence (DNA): TGCAGTGCTACCGATTTAGGGGAAAAACTGTTTTTT.

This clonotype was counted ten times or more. CDR3: CASSPRAQGGYTF. The DNA for the CDR3 is TGTGCCAGCAGTCCCCGGGCCCAAGGGGGCTACACCTTC. The chain carries TRBV6-1 and TRBJ1-2; D is unresolved. The CDR3 is made up of 13 amino acids. The germline CDR1 and CDR2 sequences are MNHNS and SASEGT. Trimming removed 5 bases at V and 8 bases at J, with 15 bases between.

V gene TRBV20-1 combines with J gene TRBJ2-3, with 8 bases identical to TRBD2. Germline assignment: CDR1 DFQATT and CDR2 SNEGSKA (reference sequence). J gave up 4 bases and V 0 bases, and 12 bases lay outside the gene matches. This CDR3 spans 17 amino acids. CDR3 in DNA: TGCAGTGCTAGAGATGCCGGACTGGCGGGGGGCGCAGATACGCAGTATTTT. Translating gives CSARDAGLAGGADTQYF.

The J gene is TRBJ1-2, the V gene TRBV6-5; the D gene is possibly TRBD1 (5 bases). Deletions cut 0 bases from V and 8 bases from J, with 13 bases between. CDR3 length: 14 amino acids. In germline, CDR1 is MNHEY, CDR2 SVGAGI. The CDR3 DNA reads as TGTGCCAGCAGTTACTCCCGGCAAACAGGAGGCTACACCTTC. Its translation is CASSYSRQTGGYTF.

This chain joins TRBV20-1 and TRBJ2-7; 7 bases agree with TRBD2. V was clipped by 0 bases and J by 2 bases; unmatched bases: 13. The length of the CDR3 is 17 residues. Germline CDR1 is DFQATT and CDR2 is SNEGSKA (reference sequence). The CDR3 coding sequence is TGCAGTGCTAGAGATTTTCTAGCGGACGACTCCCCCTACGAGCAGTACTTC. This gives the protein CSARDFLADDSPYEQYF.

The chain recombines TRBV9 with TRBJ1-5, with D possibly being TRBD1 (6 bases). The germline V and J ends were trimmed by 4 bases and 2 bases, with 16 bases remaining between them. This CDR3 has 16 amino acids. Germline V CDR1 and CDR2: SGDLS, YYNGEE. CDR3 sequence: CASSPHRDLGNQPQHF. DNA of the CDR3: TGTGCCAGCAGCCCTCACAGGGATCTGGGCAATCAGCCCCAGCATTTT.

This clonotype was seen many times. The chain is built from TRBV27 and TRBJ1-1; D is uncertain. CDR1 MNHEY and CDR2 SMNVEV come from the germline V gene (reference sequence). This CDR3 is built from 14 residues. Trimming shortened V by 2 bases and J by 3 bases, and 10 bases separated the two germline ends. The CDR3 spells CASSLDTRYTEAFF. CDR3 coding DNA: TGTGCCAGCAGTTTAGACACCCGATACACTGAAGCTTTCTTT.